The 23 T cell receptor beta chains below come from one sample, sequenced in a study of blood T cell repertoires in COVID-19. Generated by immunoSEQ multiplex PCR, the TCRdb table keeps only in-frame clones and is missing some. Here the sample spans some 200,000 clones, 84% being singletons. The specimen was peripheral blood. The receptors come from a woman aged 45-65 years with active or convalescent COVID-19.

This chain joins TRBV3-1 (or the pseudogene TRBV3-2) and TRBJ2-3, with D hard to call. Looked up from germline, CDR1 is LGHDT and CDR2 is YNNKEL (reference sequence). The CDR3 runs to 12 residues. The V end lost 1 base, the J end lost 6 bases, and 5 bases lay between the germline ends. CDR3 sequence reads: CASSQVGDTQYF. CDR3 DNA: TGTGCCAGCAGCCAAGTCGGGGATACGCAGTATTTT.

V usage is TRBV5-6 and J usage is TRBJ1-6; D gene ambiguous. V was clipped by 1 base and J by 7 bases, with 6 bases between them. The CDR3 totals 13 residues. Germline V lookup: CDR1 SGHDT, CDR2 YYEEEE. The CDR3 sequence is CASSLTRNSPLHF. Here the CDR3 DNA reads TGTGCCAGCAGCTTGACGAGGAATTCACCCCTCCACTTT. The whole variable domain, remainder taken from reference TRBV5-6 and TRBJ1-6, is DAGVTQSPTHLIKTRGQQVTLRCSPKSGHDTVSWYQQALGQGPQFIFQYYEEEERQRGNFPDRFSGHQFPNYSSELNVNALLLGDSALYLCASSLTRNSPLHFGNGTRLTVT.

J is TRBJ2-1 and V is TRBV6-1; D is unclear. Trimming took 3 bases from V and 6 from J, leaving 21 bases between them. The CDR3 runs to 17 residues. Germline-derived CDR1 and CDR2 are MNHNS and SASEGT. CDR3 protein: CASSDQLLVVSGNEQFF. The CDR3 DNA is TGTGCCAGCAGTGACCAACTGCTAGTAGTGTCTGGCAATGAGCAGTTCTTC.

The V call is TRBV12-3 or TRBV12-4, the J call TRBJ1-1; D gene unclear. CDR3 length: 12 amino acids. Trimming took 3 bases from V and 6 from J, leaving 8 bases between them. The CDR3, as DNA: TGTGCCAGCAGTTTTGACTTCGCTGAAGCTTTCTTT. It is translated as CASSFDFAEAFF.

This chain connects TRBV28 to TRBJ1-2; the D is unclear. The CDR3 covers 13 residues. Germline CDR1 MDHEN, CDR2 SYDVKM. Trimming cost V 2 bases and J 2 bases, with 6 bases left between them. The CDR3 is CASSLTTNYGYTF. The CDR3 nucleotides are TGTGCCAGCAGTTTAACAACCAACTATGGCTACACCTTC.

The gene calls are TRBV6-6 and TRBJ1-5; tentatively, D is TRBD1 (6 bases). The CDR3 runs 13 residues. V dropped 6 bases and J dropped 8 bases, with 14 bases sitting between them. The germline gives CDR1 MNHNY, CDR2 SVGAGI (reference sequence). CDR3 DNA sequence: TGTGCCAGCAGAGGGACCAAGGGGGAGCCCCAGCATTTT. It encodes CASRGTKGEPQHF.

The chain links TRBV28 to TRBJ2-3; 9 nucleotides agree with TRBD1. The germline gives CDR1 MDHEN, CDR2 SYDVKM. CDR3 size: 13 residues. V was clipped by 3 bases and J by 14 bases; unmatched bases: 9. The CDR3 DNA reads as TGTGCCAGCAGTTTGGCAGGGACAGGGTTGTCGTATTTT. Translated, it gives CASSLAGTGLSYF.

The chain employs TRBV5-4 and TRBJ2-1; 8 nucleotides match TRBD2. Germline lookup yields CDR1 SGHNT and CDR2 YYREEE (reference sequence). The CDR3 loop spans 15 amino acids. Trimming cost V 1 base and J 9 bases; bases outside gene matches: 9. CDR3 nucleotides: TGTGCCAGCAGCTTGAGGGCGGGGGGATATAGTGAGCAGTTCTTC. The encoded protein is CASSLRAGGYSEQFF. The variable domain in full, with the rest retrieved from reference TRBV5-4 and TRBJ2-1, is ETGVTQSPTHLIKTRGQQVTLRCSSQSGHNTVSWYQQALGQGPQFIFQYYREEENGRGNFPPRFSGLQFPNYSSELNVNALELDDSALYLCASSLRAGGYSEQFFGPGTRLTVL.

The chain couples TRBV24-1 to TRBJ2-1; the match to TRBD2 covers 11 bases. This CDR3 is built from 15 residues. V dropped 5 bases and J dropped 8; count of bases not matched to a gene: 7. The germline CDR1 and CDR2 sequences are KGHDR and SFDVKD. The CDR3 is CATSVALAGVYEQFF. Written as DNA, the CDR3 is TGTGCCACCAGTGTGGCACTAGCGGGAGTTTATGAGCAGTTCTTC.

This clone was counted only a few times. The genes are TRBV28 and TRBJ2-7; the match to TRBD1 covers 8 bases. Germline trimming cut 6 bases from V and 6 bases from J; bases unmatched to any gene: 1. The CDR3 runs to 11 residues. Germline assignment: CDR1 MDHEN and CDR2 SYDVKM. CDR3: CASRDRVEQYF. The CDR3 DNA sequence: TGTGCCAGCAGGGACAGGGTCGAGCAGTACTTC.

The chain has TRBV3-1 (or the pseudogene TRBV3-2) and TRBJ1-2; 7 bases are a match to TRBD1. Germline V CDR1 and CDR2: LGHDT, YNNKEL (reference sequence). V lost 5 bases and J lost 6; bases outside the gene matches: 9. The CDR3 sequence is 14 residues long. CDR3 DNA: TGTGCCAGCAGCGACAAGGGGGCGTGGGATGGCTACACCTTC. It yields the protein CASSDKGAWDGYTF.

This clone appeared a few times. The V call is TRBV28, the J call TRBJ1-2, with a tentative D call TRBD1 (6 bases). The CDR3 contains 16 residues. Germline V gene data show CDR1 as MDHEN and CDR2 as SYDVKM. V was pared by 1 base and J by 8 bases, with 20 bases between. The CDR3 nucleotides are TGTGCCAGCAGTTTATTAAACGAGCCCGGGGGGCGAGGCTACACCTTC. This codes for CASSLLNEPGGRGYTF.

The V gene is TRBV11-2, the J gene TRBJ1-1, with 7 bases fitting TRBD1. V shed 6 bases and J 3 bases; nucleotides not matched to a gene: 7. The CDR3 loop spans 14 amino acids. The germline V gene encodes CDR1 SGHAT and CDR2 FQNNGV. The DNA for the CDR3 is TGTGCCAGCAGTTCACAGGGGACGGACACTGAAGCTTTCTTT. Translated, it gives CASSSQGTDTEAFF.

The rearrangement uses TRBV5-3 and TRBJ1-4; the match to TRBD1 covers 10 bases. Being an ORF, TRBV5-3 has a function that is uncertain. The V and J ends lost 4 bases and 7 bases, in that order; junction bases with no gene match: 4. The CDR3 spans 14 residues. The DNA of the CDR3 is TGTGCCAGAAGCCTGACAGGGGGCGGTGAAAAACTGTTTTTT. It encodes CARSLTGGGEKLFF.

The J gene is TRBJ2-1, the V gene TRBV5-1; 7 bases match TRBD2. The V and J ends lost 1 base and 10 bases, in that order; junction bases with no gene match: 2. Germline V gives CDR1 SGHRS, CDR2 YFSETQ. The CDR3 is 12 residues long. The CDR3 bases are TGCGCCAGCAGCTTGAGGGACTACGAGCAGTTCTTC. Its translation is CASSLRDYEQFF.

The table lists this clone with a count of one. J is TRBJ1-2 and V is TRBV28, with D hard to call. The CDR3 loop spans 13 amino acids. Trimming removed 6 bases at V and 6 bases at J, with 14 bases between. CDR1 is MDHEN, CDR2 SYDVKM, per germline. The CDR3: CASSRTPPNGYTF. In DNA form, the CDR3 reads TGTGCCAGCAGCAGGACTCCTCCTAATGGCTACACCTTC.

This clone was recorded only once. This CDR3 reads CSVDPGQNEKLFF. The CDR3 DNA is TGCAGCGTTGACCCGGGACAGAATGAAAAACTGTTTTTT. V gene TRBV29-1 combines with J gene TRBJ1-4, with TRBD1 identical over 7 bases. This CDR3 is built from 13 residues. After removal of 3 bases from V and 5 bases from J, the junction contained 3 bases not matched to a gene. Germline CDR1 is SQVTM and CDR2 is ANQGSEA.

CDR3 nucleotide sequence: TGCAGTGCTAGTTCGGGGGACGACACTGAAGCTTTCTTT. Amino acids: CSASSGDDTEAFF. The rearrangement links TRBV20-1 to TRBJ1-1; the D gene is possibly TRBD1 (5 bases). Trimming pared 3 bases from V and 3 bases from J, leaving 11 bases between. This CDR3 has 13 amino acids. The germline gives CDR1 DFQATT, CDR2 SNEGSKA (reference sequence).

V and J are TRBV6-1 and TRBJ2-3; 7 bases match TRBD2. The CDR3 consists of 16 residues. The germline V gene encodes CDR1 MNHNS and CDR2 SASEGT. V was clipped by 2 bases and J by 0 bases; unmatched bases: 5. The CDR3 is CASSEKGSGSTDTQYF. The CDR3 DNA sequence: TGTGCCAGCAGTGAAAAGGGTAGCGGGAGCACAGATACGCAGTATTTT.

This clone was recorded only once. The rearrangement links TRBV13 to TRBJ1-1; 12 bases are shared with TRBD1. The CDR3 totals 18 residues. Trimming took 5 bases from V and 4 from J; bases not matched to a gene: 14. The germline V gene has CDR1 PRHDT and CDR2 FYEKMQ (reference sequence). This chain's CDR3 is CASSRARDRGLLGTEAFF. CDR3 bases: TGTGCCAGCAGCCGAGCGCGGGACAGGGGGCTTTTAGGCACTGAAGCTTTCTTT.

V usage is TRBV18 and J usage is TRBJ2-7; D not resolved. CDR3 length equals 11 residues. Trimming took 6 bases from V and 0 from J, leaving 3 bases between them. Germline-derived CDR1 and CDR2 are KGHSH and LQKENI. The DNA for the CDR3 is TGTGCCAGCTCCAGCTCCTACGAGCAGTACTTC. It codes for CASSSSYEQYF.

V gene TRBV7-9 combines with J gene TRBJ2-1; 10 bases are a match to TRBD1. V trimming: 4 bases; J trimming: 7 bases; junction bases outside the gene matches: 7. The CDR3 loop spans 15 amino acids. Germline lookup yields CDR1 SEHNR and CDR2 FQNEAQ (reference sequence). This CDR3 is CASSWRQGARNEQFF. Here the CDR3 DNA reads TGTGCCAGCAGCTGGAGACAGGGGGCAAGAAATGAGCAGTTCTTC.

This chain joins TRBV5-1 and TRBJ2-2; TRBD2 aligns across 7 bases. CDR1 is SGHRS, CDR2 YFSETQ, per germline. The CDR3 extends over 15 amino acids. The V and J ends lost 2 bases and 0 bases, in that order; junction bases with no gene match: 1. The CDR3 loop is CASSFSGTNTGELFF. The CDR3, as DNA: TGCGCCAGCAGCTTCAGCGGGACGAACACCGGGGAGCTGTTTTTT.